This entry concerns a single T cell receptor beta chain. As yet, its antigen is unknown. With 0 bases clipped from V and 3 bases from J, the junction kept 1 base outside the gene matches. The CDR3 consists of 16 residues. Germline V gene data show CDR1 as LGHNT and CDR2 as FRNRAP. The data were taken from a study of lymphopenia after photon versus proton radiotherapy. Study findings and constraints: Only patients who died were analyzed for survival; proton advantage is unproven. Post-nadir TCR diversity decline inversely tracked overall survival among those who died. Oligoclonal CD8+ Temra expansion after nadir drove photon patients' diversity drop. Photon-treated patients lost naive T cells and TCR diversity; proton-treated stayed stable.

Only in-frame clones appear in the TCRdb table, and some are missing; sequencing was by immunoSEQ multiplex PCR. The repertoire holds about 70,000 clones, with approximately 90% as singletons. Source: peripheral blood, taken from a patient treated with photon-based radiotherapy. The TCR was taken from a woman aged 40 to 50 with cholangiocarcinoma. The V call is TRBV12-5, the J call TRBJ2-3; 12 bases are a match to TRBD2. The CDR3 sequence is CASGLVLAGGTDTQYF. The CDR3 DNA is TGTGCTAGTGGTTTGGTACTAGCGGGGGGAACAGATACGCAGTATTTT.